Presented here are 24 T cell receptor beta chains from one specimen sequenced in a study of cytomegalovirus exposure and HLA in healthy donors. The repertoire was sequenced with immunoSEQ multiplex PCR; TCRdb's copy has only in-frame clones and lacks some. The table has 200,000 or so clones, approximately 90% seen once; the top ten hold more than 0.85%. The specimen was PBMCs. Source of these receptors: a woman between 18 and 29 years old in good health and CMV-seronegative.

The chain uses TRBV6-1 and TRBJ2-5; TRBD1 matches at 7 bases. Trimming cost V 2 bases and J 2 bases; bases outside gene matches: 8. The CDR3 covers 16 residues. CDR1 MNHNS and CDR2 SASEGT come from the germline V gene. In DNA, the CDR3 is TGTGCCAGCAGTGAACCGGGACAGCCACCACAAGAGACCCAGTACTTC. Amino acids: CASSEPGQPPQETQYF.

The chain combines TRBV11-2 with TRBJ2-5, with 9 nucleotides matching TRBD1. Trimming took 3 bases from V and 3 from J; bases not matched to a gene: 14. CDR3 length: 18 residues. Germline assignment: CDR1 SGHAT and CDR2 FQNNGV. The CDR3 sequence: CASSFRRDREILEETQYF. The CDR3 region has the DNA TGTGCCAGCAGCTTCCGGAGGGACAGGGAAATTTTGGAAGAGACCCAGTACTTC.

This chain uses TRBV5-6 with TRBJ1-2; no reliable D call. Trimming shortened V by 1 base and J by 4 bases, and 20 bases separated the two germline ends. Germline V gene sequence: CDR1 SGHDT, CDR2 YYEEEE. This CDR3 is built from 17 residues. The CDR3 here is CASSLPGRTTQLYGYTF. DNA of the CDR3: TGTGCCAGCAGCTTGCCCGGACGGACTACGCAACTCTATGGCTACACCTTC.

The chain couples TRBV5-4 to TRBJ1-2; possibly TRBD1 for D (5 bases). CDR1 and CDR2 from the germline V gene are SGHNT and YYREEE (reference sequence). V was trimmed by 8 bases and J by 0 bases, leaving 11 bases between them. The CDR3 loop spans 13 amino acids. The CDR3 DNA is TGTGCCAGTTCGGACAATTCTAACTATGGCTACACCTTC. This encodes CASSDNSNYGYTF.

V and J are TRBV19 and TRBJ1-1; D is possibly TRBD1 (6 bases). In germline, CDR1 is LNHDA, CDR2 SQIVND (reference sequence). Trimming stripped 3 bases from V and 6 bases from J, with 17 bases between. This CDR3 is 15 amino acids long. The CDR3 reads CASSISGQAGAEAFF. The DNA of the CDR3 is TGTGCCAGTAGTATCTCAGGGCAGGCAGGGGCTGAAGCTTTCTTT.

The chain joins TRBV6-4 to TRBJ1-2; 7 nucleotides align to TRBD1. The CDR3 loop spans 13 amino acids. The germline V gene encodes CDR1 MRHNA and CDR2 SNTAGT. The V gene end was trimmed by 6 bases and the J gene end by 10 bases; junction bases not matched to a gene: 11. The CDR3 DNA is TGTGCCAGCAGGTCTGGCCAGGGGGTCGACTACACCTTC. Residues: CASRSGQGVDYTF.

Only one count was recorded for this clone. The V call is TRBV5-1, the J call TRBJ1-4, with 8 nucleotides matching TRBD1. From germline, CDR1 is SGHRS and CDR2 YFSETQ. This CDR3 comprises 15 residues. The V gene end was trimmed by 4 bases and the J gene end by 5 bases; junction bases not matched to a gene: 7. CDR3 coding DNA: TGCGCCAGCAGCACCGGACAGGGAAAAAATGAAAAACTGTTTTTT. It translates to CASSTGQGKNEKLFF.

V is TRBV5-1 and J is TRBJ2-7; D may be TRBD2 (6 bases). Germline V CDR1 and CDR2: SGHRS, YFSETQ. Trimming took off 0 bases at V and 5 bases at J, with 15 bases between the two ends. The CDR3 sequence is 15 residues long. The CDR3 coding sequence is TGCGCCAGCAGCTTGGTGGACTACGCCAGCCACGAGCAGTACTTC. As protein: CASSLVDYASHEQYF.

The V call is TRBV7-9, the J call TRBJ2-7, with 12 positions matching TRBD2. After removal of 3 bases from V and 3 bases from J, the junction contained 12 bases not matched to a gene. Germline V gene data show CDR1 as SEHNR and CDR2 as FQNEAQ (reference sequence). The CDR3 totals 18 residues. In DNA, the CDR3 is TGTGCCAGCAGCTTGTCACTAGCGGGAGGCACAAGTTACTACGAGCAGTACTTC. Translation gives CASSLSLAGGTSYYEQYF.

The chain joins TRBV4-2 to TRBJ1-5, with TRBD1 matching over 7 bases. The CDR3 spans 15 residues. Per the germline V gene, CDR1 is LGHNA and CDR2 is YNFKEQ. With 3 bases clipped from V and 4 bases from J, the junction kept 6 bases outside the gene matches. In nucleotides, the CDR3 is TGTGCCAGCAGCCAGGACGGACAGGATAATCAGCCCCAGCATTTT. The encoded protein is CASSQDGQDNQPQHF.

This chain connects TRBV7-2 to TRBJ1-3; 9 bases are a match to TRBD1. Trimming took 5 bases from V and 1 from J; bases not matched to a gene: 6. Germline loops: CDR1 SGHTA, CDR2 FQGNSA. This CDR3 is 16 amino acids long. The CDR3 reads CASSQQGAHSGNTIYF. In nucleotides, the CDR3 is TGTGCCAGCAGCCAACAGGGGGCTCATTCTGGAAACACCATATATTTT.

The sample holds one count of this clone. The chain carries TRBV11-2 and TRBJ2-2, with no clear D. In germline, CDR1 is SGHAT, CDR2 FQNNGV. The CDR3 is 16 residues long. The V end was cut by 0 bases, the J end by 4 bases, with 12 bases between. The CDR3 loop is CASSLDRLISTGELFF. CDR3 in DNA: TGTGCCAGCAGCTTAGACAGGCTTATAAGCACCGGGGAGCTGTTTTTT.

V gene TRBV29-1 combines with J gene TRBJ1-1; 7 bases map to TRBD1. The V gene end was trimmed by 7 bases and the J gene end by 1 base; junction bases not matched to a gene: 6. The germline V gene has CDR1 SQVTM and CDR2 ANQGSEA. The CDR3 is 13 residues long. CDR3 nucleotides: TGCAGCGCAGGGGGGCTGGGGAACACTGAAGCTTTCTTT. This codes for CSAGGLGNTEAFF.

The chain recombines TRBV6-5 with TRBJ2-7, with 9 positions matching TRBD2. CDR3 length: 15 residues. V was clipped by 6 bases and J by 2 bases; unmatched bases: 8. Germline-derived CDR1 and CDR2 are MNHEY and SVGAGI. The CDR3 region has the DNA TGTGCCAGCAGGCCCGGGACTAGCCGAGCCTACGAGCAGTACTTC. Protein sequence: CASRPGTSRAYEQYF.

The V and J genes are TRBV7-2 and TRBJ1-2; D gene unclear. Looked up from germline, CDR1 is SGHTA and CDR2 is FQGNSA. The germline V and J ends were trimmed by 1 base and 3 bases, with 12 bases remaining between them. This CDR3 is built from 15 residues. DNA for the CDR3: TGTGCCAGCAGCTTAGTTCGGGGTAGTTACTATGGCTACACCTTC. Translation gives CASSLVRGSYYGYTF.

The J gene is TRBJ2-7, the V gene TRBV5-1; 10 bases align to TRBD2. The junction had 11 bases not matched to a gene; V was cut back by 1 base and J by 1 base. Germline V CDR1 and CDR2: SGHRS, YFSETQ. The CDR3 has 18 amino acids. The CDR3 reads CASSLWLAGGTSSYEQYF. The DNA of the CDR3 is TGCGCCAGCAGCTTGTGGTTAGCGGGAGGCACCTCTTCCTACGAGCAGTACTTC.

DNA of the CDR3: TGTGCCAGCAGTGCCTCACAGGGGGACCCCACCTCGGCCCAGCATTTT. This gives the protein CASSASQGDPTSAQHF. The chain couples TRBV6-4 to TRBJ1-5; 8 positions agree with TRBD1. Germline loops: CDR1 MRHNA, CDR2 SNTAGT. V lost 4 bases and J lost 11; bases outside the gene matches: 16. The CDR3 is made up of 16 amino acids.

Only a few counts were recorded for this clone. V gene TRBV6-1 combines with J gene TRBJ1-2; the D gene is possibly TRBD1 (5 bases). The V gene lost 1 base and the J gene lost 8 bases, with 20 bases spanning the gap. The CDR3 loop spans 16 amino acids. Germline lookup yields CDR1 MNHNS and CDR2 SASEGT. As DNA, the CDR3 is TGTGCCAGCAGTGAAGGCAGCTGGGGGACTAAGAGGGGCTACACCTTC. Residues: CASSEGSWGTKRGYTF.

In the case of this clone: The junction shows a germline mismatch at one end, possibly a read error. The chain is built from TRBV5-1 and TRBJ1-2; 7 bases fit TRBD1. The CDR3 consists of 12 residues. Germline-derived CDR1 and CDR2 are SGHRS and YFSETQ. CDR3 residues: CASSQGQPPLHF. CDR3 nucleotides: TGCGCCAGCAGCCAGGGACAGCCCCCTTTGCACTTC.

This clone came up a few times. The chain recombines TRBV11-2 with TRBJ1-5; 10 bases agree with TRBD1. V dropped 3 bases and J dropped 4; count of bases not matched to a gene: 3. There are 15 residues in the CDR3. Germline CDR1 and CDR2: SGHAT and FQNNGV. The CDR3 loop is CASSFGTGENQPQHF. The CDR3 region has the DNA TGTGCCAGCAGCTTCGGGACAGGGGAAAATCAGCCCCAGCATTTT.

The J gene is TRBJ2-7, the V gene TRBV4-1, with a weak D call TRBD2 (6 bases). Germline V gene sequence: CDR1 MGHRA, CDR2 YSYEKL. This CDR3 has 16 residues. V gave up 4 bases and J gave up 0 bases, with 16 bases separating them. CDR3 nucleotides: TGCGCCAGCAGCCCCTCATGGAGGGGAGGCTCCTACGAGCAGTACTTC. Its translation: CASSPSWRGGSYEQYF.

V and J are TRBV5-4 and TRBJ2-5, with no clear D. There are 15 residues in the CDR3. Trimming took 0 bases from V and 5 from J, leaving 14 bases between them. From germline, CDR1 is SGHNT and CDR2 YYREEE (reference sequence). The CDR3 here is CASSLELGSPETQYF. CDR3 coding DNA: TGTGCCAGCAGCTTGGAGCTAGGCTCGCCTGAGACCCAGTACTTC.

CDR3 coding DNA: TGTGCCAGCAGTTACCTAGGGGGATACACTGAAGCTTTCTTT. This codes for CASSYLGGYTEAFF. The gene calls are TRBV6-5 and TRBJ1-1, with a weak D call TRBD1 (6 bases). This CDR3 spans 14 amino acids. V was cut by 2 bases and J by 3 bases, with 10 bases left in between. CDR1 and CDR2 from the germline V gene are MNHEY and SVGAGI.

The chain combines TRBV27 with TRBJ1-1; 8 positions match TRBD1. The CDR3 sequence is 14 residues long. Per germline, CDR1 MNHEY and CDR2 SMNVEV (reference sequence). The V segment lost 4 bases and the J segment 3 bases; nucleotides outside the gene matches: 4. CDR3 region: CASSSQQGDTEAFF. The CDR3 coding sequence is TGTGCCAGCAGTTCACAACAGGGGGACACTGAAGCTTTCTTT.